The clone carrying this T cell receptor beta chain has a count of ten or more. The data were taken from a study of Graves' ophthalmopathy and Graves' hyperthyroidism. Germline CDR1 reads DFQATT; CDR2 reads SNEGSKA (reference sequence). Trimming removed 2 bases at V and 11 bases at J, with 12 bases between. The CDR3 is 11 amino acids. The authors amplified TCR beta CDR3 regions from RNA transcripts. The first round was an RT-PCR with HTBI primers, and the second round was a multiplex PCR. TCRdb reprocessed the multiplex PCR reads with MiXCR, giving one entry per CDR3 protein. The data contain about 220,000 distinct CDR3 sequences, approximately 21% of them singletons.

Sequencing was performed on peripheral blood. J is TRBJ1-1 and V is TRBV20-1; the D is unclear. This TCR derives from a woman aged 45-65 years with Graves' ophthalmopathy. CDR3 DNA sequence: TGCAGTGCTAGAATAGCTCTCGGGGCTTTCTTT. Amino acids: CSARIALGAFF.